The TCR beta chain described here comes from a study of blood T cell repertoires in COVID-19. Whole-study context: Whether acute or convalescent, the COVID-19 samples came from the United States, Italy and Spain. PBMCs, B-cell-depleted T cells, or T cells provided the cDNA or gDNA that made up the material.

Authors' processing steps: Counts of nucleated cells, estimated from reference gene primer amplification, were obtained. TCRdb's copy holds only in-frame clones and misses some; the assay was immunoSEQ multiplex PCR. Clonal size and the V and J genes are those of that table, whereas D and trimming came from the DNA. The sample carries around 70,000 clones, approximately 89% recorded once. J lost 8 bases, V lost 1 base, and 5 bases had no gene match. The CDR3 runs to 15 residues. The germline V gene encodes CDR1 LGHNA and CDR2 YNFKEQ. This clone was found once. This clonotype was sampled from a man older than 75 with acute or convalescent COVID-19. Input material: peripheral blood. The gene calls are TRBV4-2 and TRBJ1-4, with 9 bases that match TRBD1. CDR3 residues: CASSQGDREGEKLFF. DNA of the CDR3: TGTGCCAGCAGCCAAGGGGACAGGGAGGGGGAAAAACTGTTTTTT.